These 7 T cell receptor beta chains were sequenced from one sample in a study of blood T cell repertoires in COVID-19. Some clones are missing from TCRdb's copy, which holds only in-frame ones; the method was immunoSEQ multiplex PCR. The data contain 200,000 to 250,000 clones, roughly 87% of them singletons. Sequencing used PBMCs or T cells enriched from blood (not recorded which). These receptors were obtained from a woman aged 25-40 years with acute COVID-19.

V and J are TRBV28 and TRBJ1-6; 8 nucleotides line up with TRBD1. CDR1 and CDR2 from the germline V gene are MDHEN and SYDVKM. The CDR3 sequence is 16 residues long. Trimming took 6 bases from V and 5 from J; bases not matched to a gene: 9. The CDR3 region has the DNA TGTGCCAGCAGGCCCAGGACAGGGCTCGATAATTCACCCCTCCACTTT. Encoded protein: CASRPRTGLDNSPLHF.

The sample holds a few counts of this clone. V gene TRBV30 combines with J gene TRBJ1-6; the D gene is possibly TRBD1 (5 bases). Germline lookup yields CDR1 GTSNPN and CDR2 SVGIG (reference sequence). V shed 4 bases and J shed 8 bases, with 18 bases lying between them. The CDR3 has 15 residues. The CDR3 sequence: CAWTLRQLLDSPLHF. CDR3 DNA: TGTGCCTGGACCCTCAGACAGCTCCTGGATTCACCCCTCCACTTT.

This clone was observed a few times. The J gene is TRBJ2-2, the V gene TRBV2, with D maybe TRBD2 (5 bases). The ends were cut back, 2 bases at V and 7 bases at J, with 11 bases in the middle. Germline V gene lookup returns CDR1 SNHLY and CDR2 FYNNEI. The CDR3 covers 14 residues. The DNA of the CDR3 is TGTGCCAGCAGTGAACGGACTTTTTACGGGGAGCTGTTTTTT. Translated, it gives CASSERTFYGELFF.

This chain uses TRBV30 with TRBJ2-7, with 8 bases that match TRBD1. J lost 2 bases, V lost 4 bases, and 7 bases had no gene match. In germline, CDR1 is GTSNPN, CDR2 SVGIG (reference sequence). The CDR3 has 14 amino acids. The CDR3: CAWNTGQGPYEQYF. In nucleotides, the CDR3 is TGTGCCTGGAACACCGGACAGGGACCCTACGAGCAGTACTTC.

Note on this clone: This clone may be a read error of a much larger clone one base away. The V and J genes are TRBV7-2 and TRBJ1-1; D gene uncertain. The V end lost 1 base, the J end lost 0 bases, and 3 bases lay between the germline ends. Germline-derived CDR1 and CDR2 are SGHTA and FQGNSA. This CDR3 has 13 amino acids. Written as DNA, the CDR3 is TGTGCCAGCAGCTTAGGTATGAACACTGAAGCTTTCTTT. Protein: CASSLGMNTEAFF. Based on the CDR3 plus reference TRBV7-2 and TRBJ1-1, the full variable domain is GAGVSQSPSNKVTEKGKDVELRCDPISGHTALYWYRQSLGQGLEFLIYFQGNSAPDKSGLPSDRFSAERTGGSVSTLTIQRTQQEDSAVYLCASSLGMNTEAFFGQGTRLTVV.

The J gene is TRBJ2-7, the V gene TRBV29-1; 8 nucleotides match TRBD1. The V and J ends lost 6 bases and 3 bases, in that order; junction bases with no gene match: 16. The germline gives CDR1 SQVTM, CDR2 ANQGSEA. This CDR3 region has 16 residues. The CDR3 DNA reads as TGCAGCGTGCTAAATTGGGGGACAGGTCGACACTACGAGCAGTACTTC. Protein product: CSVLNWGTGRHYEQYF.

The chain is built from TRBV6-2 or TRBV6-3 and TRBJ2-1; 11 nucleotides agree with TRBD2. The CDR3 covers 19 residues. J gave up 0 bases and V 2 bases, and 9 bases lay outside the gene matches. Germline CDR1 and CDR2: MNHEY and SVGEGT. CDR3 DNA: TGTGCCAGCAGTTACATGCTGGGGACTAGCGGCGTCTCCTACAATGAGCAGTTCTTC. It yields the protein CASSYMLGTSGVSYNEQFF.